A single sample is the source of the 20 T cell receptor beta chains below, sequenced in a study of control samples from healthy donors and cancer patients. The assay was immunoSEQ multiplex PCR, and TCRdb's table has in-frame clones only and misses some. Here the sample spans about 180,000 clones, roughly 89% being singletons. The sequencing sample was made of blood. The receptors were gathered from a woman aged 50 to 60 in good health.

This clone was found once. The V call is TRBV18, the J call TRBJ2-1; D perhaps matches TRBD2 (5 bases). Between the trimmed V and J ends, which lost 6 bases and 7 bases, there was a span of 22 bases. The CDR3 consists of 16 residues. Germline loops: CDR1 KGHSH, CDR2 LQKENI. CDR3 nucleotide sequence: TGTGCCAGCTCCCCCAGGACGGAGGTCCCACTTAATGAGCAGTTCTTC. Translating gives CASSPRTEVPLNEQFF.

The chain links TRBV28 to TRBJ1-2; TRBD1 is a possible D gene (5 bases). CDR1 and CDR2 from the germline V gene are MDHEN and SYDVKM. This CDR3 comprises 15 residues. V was shortened by 7 bases and J by 0 bases, with 15 bases between the two germline ends. CDR3 sequence reads: CASTPGGGPNYGYTF. CDR3 nucleotide sequence: TGTGCCAGCACCCCCGGGGGAGGGCCTAACTATGGCTACACCTTC.

This chain connects TRBV7-9 to TRBJ2-3; D gene unclear. The V and J ends lost 5 bases and 0 bases respectively, with 15 bases between them. CDR3 length equals 16 residues. CDR1 and CDR2 from the germline V gene are SEHNR and FQNEAQ (reference sequence). The CDR3 DNA sequence: TGTGCCAGCAGCCCTCTCTACTGGGCTAGCACAGATACGCAGTATTTT. This gives the protein CASSPLYWASTDTQYF.

This chain uses TRBV10-3 with TRBJ1-5; TRBD1 matches at 8 bases. The CDR3 is made up of 13 amino acids. J gave up 4 bases and V 4 bases, and 0 bases lay outside the gene matches. Per germline, CDR1 ENHRY and CDR2 SYGVKD. Here the CDR3 DNA reads TGTGCCATCAGTGGACAGGGGAATCAGCCCCAGCATTTT. Amino acids: CAISGQGNQPQHF.

In regard to this clone: An end of the junction differs from the germline gene, which may be a read error. The genes are TRBV5-1 and TRBJ2-1, with D unresolved. Germline V gene sequence: CDR1 SGHRS, CDR2 YFSETQ. The CDR3 loop spans 16 amino acids. Here the CDR3 DNA reads TGCGCCGGCAGCTTGGCTTACGGTGACTCCTACAATGAGCAGTTCTTC. Protein product: CAGSLAYGDSYNEQFF.

The V call is TRBV5-4, the J call TRBJ2-4; 7 bases are shared with TRBD2. The V gene's germline CDR1 is SGHNT and CDR2 YYREEE (reference sequence). With V trimmed by 4 bases and J by 0 bases, 7 bases remained unmatched. This CDR3 region has 16 residues. In nucleotides, the CDR3 is TGTGCCAGCAGCCGGGAGGCTCCCTTAGCCAAAAACATTCAGTACTTC. Its protein product is CASSREAPLAKNIQYF.

The chain couples TRBV4-3 to TRBJ1-1, with D perhaps matching TRBD1 (5 bases). V lost 0 bases and J lost 3, with 11 bases in between. The CDR3 covers 15 residues. Germline V gives CDR1 LGHNA, CDR2 YSLEER. This chain's CDR3 is CASSQDPGRDTEAFF. DNA of the CDR3: TGCGCCAGCAGCCAAGATCCAGGGAGGGACACTGAAGCTTTCTTT.

A note on this clone: The sample contains more than one DNA sequence encoding this CDR3. The V call is TRBV3-1 (or the pseudogene TRBV3-2), the J call TRBJ2-3, with 13 positions matching TRBD2. Germline values: CDR1 LGHDT, CDR2 YNNKEL (reference sequence). CDR3 length equals 17 residues. J lost 5 bases, V lost 2 bases, and 7 bases had no gene match. CDR3 residues: CASSQLGLAGTEDTQYF. For the CDR3, the DNA is TGTGCCAGCAGCCAACTGGGACTAGCGGGGACGGAAGATACGCAGTATTTT.

The chain's CDR3 is CASLRGYGELFF. Here the CDR3 DNA reads TGTGCCAGCCTCAGGGGATACGGGGAGCTGTTTTTT. The V gene is TRBV19, the J gene TRBJ2-2; tentative D call: TRBD1 (6 bases). This CDR3 region has 12 residues. The germline V and J ends were trimmed by 9 bases and 7 bases, with 12 bases remaining between them. The germline gives CDR1 LNHDA, CDR2 SQIVND (reference sequence).

This chain connects TRBV3-1 (or the pseudogene TRBV3-2) to TRBJ2-5, with D unclear. Germline CDR1 and CDR2: LGHDT and YNNKEL (reference sequence). With 0 bases removed from V and 5 bases from J, the gap between germline ends came to 13 bases. This CDR3 contains 15 residues. CDR3: CASSQEKKTSETQYF. The DNA of the CDR3 is TGTGCCAGCAGCCAAGAGAAAAAAACCTCCGAGACCCAGTACTTC.

The chain links TRBV2 to TRBJ1-2; 9 nucleotides align to TRBD1. From germline, CDR1 is SNHLY and CDR2 FYNNEI. V dropped 6 bases and J dropped 8; count of bases not matched to a gene: 10. This CDR3 has 14 amino acids. The CDR3 sequence: CASREPQGARGYTF. For the CDR3, the DNA is TGTGCCAGCAGGGAACCACAGGGGGCGCGAGGCTACACCTTC.

The V and J genes are TRBV28 and TRBJ1-2, with no clear D. The CDR3 is 17 residues long. CDR1 is MDHEN, CDR2 SYDVKM, per germline. V lost 3 bases and J lost 8, with 25 bases in between. CDR3: CASSFSSGDSGARGYTF. CDR3 nucleotide sequence: TGTGCCAGCAGTTTCTCCTCCGGGGATTCTGGTGCGCGGGGCTACACCTTC.

This chain connects TRBV12-5 to TRBJ2-2; D is ambiguous. V lost 4 bases, J lost 3 bases, and 6 bases lay in between. There are 13 residues in the CDR3. Germline values: CDR1 LGHNT, CDR2 FRNRAP. The CDR3 bases are TGTGCTAGTGGTTATCTAGACACCGGGGAGCTGTTTTTT. This gives the protein CASGYLDTGELFF.

The chain joins TRBV18 to TRBJ2-7; 8 bases match TRBD1. This CDR3 has 15 amino acids. Per germline, CDR1 KGHSH and CDR2 LQKENI. The ends lost 5 bases at V and 0 bases at J; junction bases unmatched: 6. CDR3 residues: CASSSNRGSSYEQYF. For the CDR3, the DNA is TGTGCCAGCTCAAGCAACAGGGGGTCCTCCTACGAGCAGTACTTC.

On this clone itself: A read error may produce the germline difference seen at one junction end. V is TRBV3-1 (or the pseudogene TRBV3-2) and J is TRBJ1-1, with 7 nucleotides matching TRBD1. CDR1 is LGHDT and CDR2 is YNNKEL in the germline V gene (reference sequence). This CDR3 has 15 amino acids. CDR3 DNA: TGTGCCGGCAGCACCCGAGGGCGAGGACAGGAAGAAGCTTTCTTT. Translating gives CAGSTRGRGQEEAFF.

Worth noting for this clone: At the DNA level, this CDR3 is encoded by other sequences in the same sample as well. Here the CDR3 reads CASSFVGQGLGQPQHF. DNA for the CDR3: TGTGCCAGCAGCTTTGTGGGACAGGGTTTGGGTCAGCCCCAGCATTTT. V is TRBV5-5 and J is TRBJ1-5, with 9 bases that match TRBD1. The CDR3 is made up of 16 amino acids. The V gene end was trimmed by 2 bases and the J gene end by 6 bases; junction bases not matched to a gene: 9. CDR1 and CDR2 from the germline V gene are SGHKS and YYEKEE (reference sequence).

This clone was counted between two and nine times. This CDR3 reads CASVGRDVGNQPQHF. CDR3 DNA: TGTGCCAGTGTAGGCAGGGATGTCGGCAATCAGCCCCAGCATTTT. This sequence joins TRBV19 and TRBJ1-5; possibly TRBD1 for D (5 bases). Germline-derived CDR1 and CDR2 are LNHDA and SQIVND (reference sequence). The CDR3 runs to 15 residues. With 8 bases removed from V and 2 bases from J, the gap between germline ends came to 16 bases. Drawing the rest from reference TRBV19 and TRBJ1-5, the complete variable domain is DGGITQSPKYLFRKEGQNVTLSCEQNLNHDAMYWYRQDPGQGLRLIYYSQIVNDFQKGDIAEGYSVSREKKESFPLTVTSAQKNPTAFYLCASVGRDVGNQPQHFGDGTRLSIL.

The chain has TRBV4-2 and TRBJ2-5; 8 nucleotides line up with TRBD1. This CDR3 spans 16 amino acids. CDR1 is LGHNA, CDR2 YNFKEQ, per germline. After removal of 1 base from V and 5 bases from J, the junction contained 9 bases not matched to a gene. The CDR3 loop is CASSQGQGTLLETQYF. For the CDR3, the DNA is TGTGCCAGCAGCCAAGGACAGGGGACCCTGTTGGAGACCCAGTACTTC.

The CDR3 DNA reads as TGTGCCAGTAGTATAGGACTAGCGGCCATAGGGGCGGCAGATACGCAGTATTTT. Protein sequence: CASSIGLAAIGAADTQYF. The chain links TRBV19 to TRBJ2-3, with 9 bases identical to TRBD2. J was trimmed by 4 bases and V by 1 base; bases with no gene match: 12. The CDR3 is made up of 18 amino acids. In germline, CDR1 is LNHDA, CDR2 SQIVND (reference sequence).

The chain uses TRBV9 and TRBJ2-7, with TRBD1 matching 8 bases. The V gene's germline CDR1 is SGDLS and CDR2 YYNGEE. Trimming cost V 4 bases and J 5 bases; bases outside gene matches: 8. The CDR3 is 14 amino acids. CDR3: CASSPRTGSNEQYF. CDR3 bases: TGTGCCAGCAGCCCTCGGACAGGGTCGAACGAGCAGTACTTC.